A selection of T cell receptor beta chains follows, all from one sample in a study of regulatory T cells in long-lasting Graves disease. TCRdb fed the multiplex PCR reads into MiXCR, producing one record per CDR3 protein. The sample records 560,000 or so distinct CDR3 sequences, 15% to 20% being singletons. This sample also belongs to another study, concerning T cells in Graves' hyperthyroidism and ophthalmopathy.

The input for sequencing was peripheral blood mononuclear cells (PBMCs), taken at new diagnosis, from a patient treated with antithyroid drugs. These receptors were taken from a man in his late teens or twenties with Graves disease. CDR3s include the opening cysteine and the closing phenylalanine or tryptophan. D genes are given only for firm matches. Clone size is shown for a subset of rows, as once, few, many or a class of expanded clone.

>TRBV3-1|-|TRBJ1-5|many
TGTGCCAGCAGCCGAATAAAGAACGAACAGCCCCAGCATTTT
CASSRIKNEQPQHF
>TRBV20-1|-|TRBJ2-3|few
TGCAGTGCTCTAGTAGCGAGCACAGATACGCAGTATTTT
CSALVASTDTQYF
>TRBV18|TRBD2|TRBJ2-6|-
TGTGCCAGCTCACCAAAGGGGAGGGCCTCTGGGGCCAACGTCCTGACTTTC
CASSPKGRASGANVLTF
>TRBV20-1|-|TRBJ1-1|-
TGCAGTGCTAGAGATCCCCTATTAGTAATGAACACTGAAGCTTTCTTT
CSARDPLLVMNTEAFF
>TRBV20-1|TRBD1|TRBJ2-7|many
TGCAGTGCTACCGACAGGGAATACGAGCAGTACTTC
CSATDREYEQYF
>TRBV20-1|TRBD2|TRBJ2-3|many
TGCAGTGCCCTATCAGCGGGGCATCCAGATACGCAGTATTTT
CSALSAGHPDTQYF
>TRBV28|-|TRBJ1-2|-
TGTGCCAGCAGTTACGACAGACACTATGGCTACACCTTC
CASSYDRHYGYTF
>TRBV10-3|-|TRBJ2-7|-
TGTGCCATCAGTGAGTCGACCAGGGGCCCGAGCTCCTACGAGCAGTACTTC
CAISESTRGPSSYEQYF
>TRBV2|-|TRBJ2-4|-
TGTGCCAGCAGTACGCGACAGGTTGGTCGGAACATTCAGTACTTC
CASSTRQVGRNIQYF
>TRBV12-3/TRBV12-4|TRBD1|TRBJ1-5|many
TGTGCCAGCAGTCCCGGGACAGGGGGCAATCAGCCCCAGCATTTT
CASSPGTGGNQPQHF
>TRBV3-1|-|TRBJ1-6|-
TGTGCCAGCAGCCCCCAGGGCCGGGGCGCTCTCCACTTT
CASSPQGRGALHF
>TRBV29-1|TRBD1|TRBJ2-4|many
TGCAGCGTACCCGGGACAGGGGTTAACATTCAGTACTTC
CSVPGTGVNIQYF
>TRBV28|-|TRBJ1-2|many
TGTGCCAGCAGTCTAGGTGGAGAGGGGGGCTATGGCTACACCTTC
CASSLGGEGGYGYTF
>TRBV18|-|TRBJ2-3|-
TGTGCCAGCTCACTTCAGTCGGGAGTAACAGATACGCAGTATTTT
CASSLQSGVTDTQYF
>TRBV30|-|TRBJ1-1|many
TGTGCCTGGAGTCTAGGGGTATCTGAAGCTTTCTTT
CAWSLGVSEAFF
>TRBV7-9|-|TRBJ2-3|many
TGTGCCAGCAGCTTAACGAAGGGGATTAGCACAGATACGCAGTATTTT
CASSLTKGISTDTQYF
>TRBV5-1|TRBD2|TRBJ2-3|-
TGCGCCAGCAGCCGTTTAGCGGGTAGTGCAGATACGCAGTATTTT
CASSRLAGSADTQYF
>TRBV7-2|-|TRBJ2-1|many
TGTGCCAGCCGAAAGGGTGGGGTATACAATGAGCAGTTCTTC
CASRKGGVYNEQFF
>TRBV20-1|TRBD2|TRBJ2-1|many
TGCAGTGCTTCGATAGCGGGAAAGGGCTACAATGAGCAGTTCTTC
CSASIAGKGYNEQFF
>TRBV20-1|-|TRBJ2-5|few
TGCAGTGCTATTGGGAGTAAAGAGACCCAGTACTTC
CSAIGSKETQYF
>TRBV6-1|-|TRBJ2-1|-
TGTGCCAGCAGTCCCCTCCTTGCTAGCTCCTACAATGAGCAGTTCTTC
CASSPLLASSYNEQFF
>TRBV6-1|-|TRBJ1-5|many
TGTGCCAGCACAGAAGGGGGGGGCAATCAGCCCCAGCATTTT
CASTEGGGNQPQHF